This T cell receptor (beta chain) was observed in a study of T-cell reconstitution after alpha-beta-depleted transplantation in children. Unique molecular identifiers were incorporated into the prepared TCRbeta library. TCRdb re-called the PCR reads with MiXCR, one entry per CDR3 protein. The table includes over 400,000 distinct CDR3 sequences, over 40% detected once. General study points: Expanded graft clones numbering several hundred reportedly gave rise to alpha-beta T cells about two months after transplant.

Germline CDR1 MDHEN, CDR2 SYDVKM. The CDR3 length is 16 residues. The V end was cut by 7 bases, the J end by 6 bases, with 23 bases between. Comment on this clonotype: Its antigen remains unidentified.

The sample in question was PBMCs, obtained before TCRalphabeta/CD19-depleted stem cell transplant. This receptor was obtained from a girl aged 2 to 10 with aplastic anemia, due to receive a stem cell transplant. J is TRBJ2-3 and V is TRBV28; D not certain. CDR3 sequence reads: CASIPGLFPELDTQYF. The CDR3 bases are TGTGCCAGCATCCCGGGCTTGTTCCCCGAGCTGGATACGCAGTATTTT.